The 5 T cell receptor beta chains below come from one sample, sequenced in a study of blood T cell repertoires in COVID-19. Method: immunoSEQ multiplex PCR; TCRdb's copy keeps in-frame clones and lacks some. The sample gives more than 200,000 clones, around four fifths of which show up once; over 9.5% is in the top ten. The sequencing sample was made of peripheral blood. The receptors were sampled from a woman older than 75 with COVID-19, enrolled during active disease.

This clone was detected only a few times. CDR3 sequence reads: CASSLGLQWLQGNTEAFF. In nucleotides, the CDR3 is TGTGCCAGCAGTTTAGGTCTTCAGTGGCTCCAGGGGAACACTGAAGCTTTCTTT. V usage is TRBV28 and J usage is TRBJ1-1; a possible D gene is TRBD1 (5 bases). The CDR3 totals 18 residues. Germline V lookup: CDR1 MDHEN, CDR2 SYDVKM. With 2 bases removed from V and 1 base from J, the gap between germline ends came to 20 bases.

The chain joins TRBV2 to TRBJ2-2, with no clear D. V was trimmed by 8 bases and J by 4 bases, leaving 14 bases between them. Germline V CDR1 and CDR2: SNHLY, FYNNEI. The CDR3 runs to 14 residues. The CDR3 nucleotides read TGTGCCAGCGGCCTAGTGGTCTCCACCGGGGAGCTGTTTTTT. This encodes CASGLVVSTGELFF. Complete variable domain (other parts from reference TRBV2 and TRBJ2-2): EPEVTQTPSHQVTQMGQEVILRCVPISNHLYFYWYRQILGQKVEFLVSFYNNEISEKSEIFDDQFSVERPDGSNFTLKIRSTKLEDSAMYFCASGLVVSTGELFFGEGSRLTVL.

This clone showed up just a few times. This chain links TRBV7-2 with TRBJ2-3, with a possible D match to TRBD1 (6 bases). CDR3 length: 15 amino acids. Germline CDR1 SGHTA, CDR2 FQGNSA. Trimming cost V 5 bases and J 1 base, with 13 bases left between them. CDR3 DNA: TGTGCCAGCAGCGCTCGGGACAAGGGCACAGATACGCAGTATTTT. Translation gives CASSARDKGTDTQYF.

The chain links TRBV4-2 to TRBJ1-1; 11 bases map to TRBD1. CDR1 is LGHNA and CDR2 is YNFKEQ in the germline V gene. The CDR3 covers 13 residues. After removal of 4 bases from V and 6 bases from J, the junction contained 1 base not matched to a gene. CDR3: CASSRGQGAEAFF. The CDR3 coding sequence is TGTGCCAGCAGCCGGGGACAGGGGGCTGAAGCTTTCTTT.

The J gene is TRBJ2-5, the V gene TRBV6-5; D gene uncertain. Germline loops: CDR1 MNHEY, CDR2 SVGAGI. The CDR3 has 11 residues. V shed 6 bases and J shed 0 bases, with 2 bases lying between them. This CDR3 is CASSYQETQYF. The CDR3 DNA is TGTGCCAGCAGCTACCAAGAGACCCAGTACTTC.